This entry describes one T cell receptor (beta chain). Its antigen is unknown. The sample comes from a study of T cell repertoires in cytomegalovirus infection. After removal of 8 bases from V and 0 bases from J, the junction contained 12 bases not matched to a gene. In germline, CDR1 is MGHDK, CDR2 SYGVNS. The CDR3 covers 16 residues. One entry per CDR3 protein, called by TCRdb with MiXCR from the reads. The data show hundreds of thousands of distinct CDR3 sequences, with around 30% seen just once and over 15% held by the top ten. This rearrangement joins TRBV25-1 to TRBJ1-2; 7 bases align to TRBD1. The sample was cultured PBMCs, taken from culture after CMV antigen stimulation. The sequence was obtained from a human donor in good health (CMV status not recorded). Some clones in this sample may be carry-over from other donors' samples. The CDR3 sequence is CASWFRDSGTNYGYTF. Written as DNA, the CDR3 is TGTGCCAGCTGGTTCCGGGACAGCGGTACTAACTATGGCTACACCTTC.